This T cell receptor beta chain was documented in a study of blood T cell repertoires in COVID-19. With V trimmed by 5 bases and J by 9 bases, 11 bases remained unmatched. This CDR3 is 14 amino acids long. In germline, CDR1 is SGHRS, CDR2 YFSETQ. Only in-frame clones appear in the TCRdb table, and some are missing; sequencing was by immunoSEQ multiplex PCR. The repertoire consists of about 370,000 clones, with around 89% occurring once and the leading ten covering under 4%. Sequences were obtained from peripheral blood. The chain uses TRBV5-1 and TRBJ2-1; 7 bases agree with TRBD2. This receptor was taken from a woman aged 25 to 39 with COVID-19, enrolled during active disease. The CDR3 DNA reads as TGCGCCAGCAGTGGGGCGGGAGTAGGCGCTGAGCAGTTCTTC. As protein: CASSGAGVGAEQFF.